The sequence of this T cell receptor beta chain was determined in a study of T cell responses to AZD1222 COVID-19 vaccine. Study-level information: Recipients boosted at about 4 weeks or about 12 weeks are pooled. Overall study findings and caveats: Close to half of all spike-specific TCRs reportedly target regions of the variants that are unmutated. Donor demographics were predominantly white British with a female majority; clonal diversity may be underestimated. Baseline seropositives among AZD1222 recipients totaled only six or seven.

V lost 3 bases, J lost 8 bases, and 7 bases lay in between. The germline CDR1 and CDR2 sequences are MDHEN and SYDVKM. The CDR3 has 11 amino acids. Here immunoSEQ multiplex PCR was the method, and the copy in TCRdb shows in-frame clones only, minus some. Among roughly 140,000 clones, approximately 86% were seen once, and the ten largest hold around 3%. Concerning this clone itself: No antigen is known for it.

Material: peripheral blood, obtained on day 0 of AZD1222 vaccination. This clonotype originated in an adult in good health. The rearrangement links TRBV28 to TRBJ1-2; no clear D. Here the CDR3 reads CASSFQRGYTF. CDR3 nucleotides: TGTGCCAGCAGTTTCCAGCGCGGCTACACCTTC.